The 31 T cell receptor beta chains reported below all come from one sample, sequenced in a study of T cell responses to AZD1222 COVID-19 vaccine. Profiling relied on immunoSEQ multiplex PCR, and the TCRdb table lists in-frame clones only, not all of them. This sample yields 67,000 or so clones, of which less than 90% are seen a single time; around 9.8% belongs to the top ten. Sample: peripheral blood, taken on day 0 of AZD1222 vaccination. The source is an adult in good health.

The chain has TRBV6-5 and TRBJ2-2; TRBD1 is a possible D gene (5 bases). V was clipped by 6 bases and J by 7 bases, with 12 bases between them. Germline lookup yields CDR1 MNHEY and CDR2 SVGAGI. The CDR3 has 13 amino acids. CDR3 nucleotide sequence: TGTGCCAGCAGGGCGACAGCGAACGGGGAGCTGTTTTTT. Translation: CASRATANGELFF.

The chain employs TRBV5-1 and TRBJ2-5; tentative D call: TRBD2 (5 bases). Trimming removed 4 bases from V and 5 bases from J, with 21 bases in between. Germline CDR1 SGHRS, CDR2 YFSETQ. The CDR3 runs 16 residues. This CDR3 reads CASSPTPRGSWETQYF. In DNA form, the CDR3 reads TGCGCCAGCAGCCCGACTCCTCGCGGGTCGTGGGAGACCCAGTACTTC.

The chain joins TRBV9 to TRBJ2-2, with D perhaps matching TRBD1 (6 bases). Germline V CDR1 and CDR2: SGDLS, YYNGEE. The V end was cut by 4 bases, the J end by 6 bases, with 13 bases between. The CDR3 loop spans 14 amino acids. The CDR3 sequence: CASSFLRQAGELFF. The CDR3 coding sequence is TGTGCCAGCAGCTTCTTGAGACAGGCCGGGGAGCTGTTTTTT.

The chain is built from TRBV19 and TRBJ1-1; D unresolved. In germline, CDR1 is LNHDA, CDR2 SQIVND (reference sequence). This CDR3 has 14 residues. The V end lost 7 bases, the J end lost 0 bases, and 12 bases lay between the germline ends. DNA for the CDR3: TGTGCCAGTAAAACACGGGTCATGAACACTGAAGCTTTCTTT. It yields the protein CASKTRVMNTEAFF.

The sample holds one count of this clone. The DNA of the CDR3 is TGTGCCAGCAGTGAAGACGAGAACACTGAAGCTTTCTTT. This sequence encodes CASSEDENTEAFF. The gene calls are TRBV6-4 and TRBJ1-1; D not certain. CDR1 and CDR2 from the germline V gene are MRHNA and SNTAGT. Trimming took off 3 bases at V and 1 base at J, with 6 bases between the two ends. This CDR3 has 13 residues.

The V and J genes are TRBV7-8 and TRBJ1-5, with D possibly matching TRBD1 (5 bases). Germline V gene lookup returns CDR1 SGHVS and CDR2 FQNEAQ. This CDR3 has 16 residues. Trimming took 0 bases from V and 2 from J, leaving 11 bases between them. The CDR3 DNA reads TGTGCCAGCAGCTTAGCGGCGCGGGGCGGCAATCAGCCCCAGCATTTT. Translating gives CASSLAARGGNQPQHF. Supplemented by reference TRBV7-8 and TRBJ1-5, the full variable domain reads GAGVSQSPRYKVAKRGQDVALRCDPISGHVSLFWYQQALGQGPEFLTYFQNEAQLDKSGLPSDRFFAERPEGSVSTLKIQRTQQEDSAVYLCASSLAARGGNQPQHFGDGTRLSIL.

This clone was observed a single time. This rearrangement joins TRBV25-1 to TRBJ1-6; D not certain. The germline V and J ends were trimmed by 4 bases and 3 bases, with 7 bases remaining between them. Germline loops: CDR1 MGHDK, CDR2 SYGVNS. The CDR3 runs 14 residues. CDR3 coding DNA: TGTGCCAGCAGTGTGGGGAACTATAATTCACCCCTCCACTTT. Translating gives CASSVGNYNSPLHF. The entire variable domain, with the rest obtained from reference TRBV25-1 and TRBJ1-6, is as follows: EADIYQTPRYLVIGTGKKITLECSQTMGHDKMYWYQQDPGMELHLIHYSYGVNSTEKGDLSSESTVSRIRTEHFPLTLESARPSHTSQYLCASSVGNYNSPLHFGNGTRLTVT.

This clone came up once. CDR3 sequence (DNA): TGTGCCAGCAGCTTAGGGATGGGGGATACGCAGTATTTT. It encodes CASSLGMGDTQYF. The chain employs TRBV7-3 and TRBJ2-3; D ambiguous. Germline CDR1 reads SGHTA; CDR2 reads FQGTGA. The CDR3 totals 13 residues. Trimming left V 2 bases short and J 6 bases short, with 9 bases between. The full variable domain, with the rest looked up from reference TRBV7-3 and TRBJ2-3, is GAGVSQTPSNKVTEKGKYVELRCDPISGHTALYWYRQSLGQGPEFLIYFQGTGAADDSGLPNDRFFAVRPEGSVSTLKIQRTERGDSAVYLCASSLGMGDTQYFGPGTRLTVL.

A single count supports this clone. This rearrangement joins TRBV5-4 to TRBJ2-3; 9 bases line up with TRBD1. The germline gives CDR1 SGHNT, CDR2 YYREEE (reference sequence). The CDR3 has 14 amino acids. Losses at the gene ends were 2 bases for V and 6 bases for J; bases not matched to a gene: 4. The CDR3 sequence: CASSFGTGWDTQYF. DNA of the CDR3: TGTGCCAGCAGCTTCGGGACAGGGTGGGATACGCAGTATTTT.

The chain uses TRBV7-9 and TRBJ2-1; tentatively, D is TRBD1 (6 bases). Trimming took off 0 bases at V and 9 bases at J, with 6 bases between the two ends. Germline V gene data show CDR1 as SEHNR and CDR2 as FQNEAQ (reference sequence). The CDR3 runs 12 residues. CDR3 region: CASSLARGEQFF. The CDR3 coding sequence is TGTGCCAGCAGCTTAGCCAGGGGTGAGCAGTTCTTC.

CDR3 sequence (DNA): TGTGCCAGCAGCTTAGGGACAGGGTCTGGCGAAAAACTGTTTTTT. Encoded protein: CASSLGTGSGEKLFF. The chain links TRBV7-9 to TRBJ1-4, with TRBD1 identical over 8 bases. CDR3 length equals 15 residues. Germline CDR1 is SEHNR and CDR2 is FQNEAQ (reference sequence). J was trimmed by 8 bases and V by 1 base; bases with no gene match: 6.

The chain recombines TRBV3-1 (or the pseudogene TRBV3-2) with TRBJ2-7, with TRBD1 as a possible D gene (6 bases). Trimming removed 1 base at V and 4 bases at J, with 14 bases between. Per the germline V gene, CDR1 is LGHDT and CDR2 is YNNKEL (reference sequence). This CDR3 is 15 amino acids long. This CDR3 reads CASSQAPQGLYEQYF. The CDR3 DNA reads TGTGCCAGCAGCCAAGCCCCTCAGGGGCTGTACGAGCAGTACTTC.

The chain has TRBV5-1 and TRBJ1-4, with D tentatively TRBD1 (5 bases). This CDR3 has 14 amino acids. Trimming took 4 bases from V and 1 from J, leaving 8 bases between them. From germline, CDR1 is SGHRS and CDR2 YFSETQ. The CDR3 reads CASSPGGTNEKLFF. The CDR3 DNA reads TGCGCCAGCAGCCCCGGGGGAACTAATGAAAAACTGTTTTTT.

This rearrangement joins TRBV2 to TRBJ1-2; D unclear. The CDR3 spans 14 residues. Germline-derived CDR1 and CDR2 are SNHLY and FYNNEI. V was cut by 2 bases and J by 7 bases, with 14 bases left in between. The CDR3 region is CASSEMSSYGGYTF. In DNA form, the CDR3 reads TGTGCCAGCAGTGAAATGTCAAGCTATGGTGGCTACACCTTC.

The rearrangement links TRBV6-5 to TRBJ1-1; a possible D gene is TRBD1 (5 bases). CDR1 is MNHEY, CDR2 SVGAGI, per germline. V was clipped by 5 bases and J by 5 bases, with 15 bases between them. The CDR3 runs 14 residues. The CDR3 loop reads CASSLLNRRTEAFF. The CDR3 bases are TGTGCCAGCAGTCTGCTTAACAGGAGGACTGAAGCTTTCTTT.

The rearrangement joins TRBV2 to TRBJ2-5; D is tentatively TRBD1 or TRBD2 (5 bases each). From germline, CDR1 is SNHLY and CDR2 FYNNEI. This CDR3 region has 13 residues. The V and J ends lost 4 bases and 5 bases respectively, with 11 bases between them. CDR3 in amino acids: CASSVRREETQYF. The CDR3 DNA follows: TGTGCCAGCAGTGTCCGCAGGGAGGAGACCCAGTACTTC.

The chain combines TRBV19 with TRBJ2-6; D gene unclear. Germline V gene data show CDR1 as LNHDA and CDR2 as SQIVND (reference sequence). This CDR3 region has 14 residues. The V end lost 5 bases, the J end lost 2 bases, and 7 bases lay between the germline ends. The CDR3 spells CASSGRAGANVLTF. The CDR3 DNA reads as TGTGCCAGTAGTGGTAGGGCTGGGGCCAACGTCCTGACTTTC. Together with reference TRBV19 and TRBJ2-6, the CDR3 gives the full variable domain: DGGITQSPKYLFRKEGQNVTLSCEQNLNHDAMYWYRQDPGQGLRLIYYSQIVNDFQKGDIAEGYSVSREKKESFPLTVTSAQKNPTAFYLCASSGRAGANVLTFGAGSRLTVL.

V gene TRBV19 combines with J gene TRBJ1-1; D might be TRBD1 (6 bases). The CDR3 spans 14 residues. The germline V gene has CDR1 LNHDA and CDR2 SQIVND (reference sequence). V shed 4 bases and J shed 1 base, with 10 bases lying between them. CDR3 nucleotides: TGTGCCAGTAGTACTCAGGGGAGGAACACTGAAGCTTTCTTT. Residues: CASSTQGRNTEAFF.

The gene calls are TRBV2 and TRBJ1-3, with 10 bases matching TRBD1. This CDR3 comprises 15 residues. Looked up from germline, CDR1 is SNHLY and CDR2 is FYNNEI. With 8 bases clipped from V and 7 bases from J, the junction kept 11 bases outside the gene matches. Here the CDR3 DNA reads TGTGCCAGCGGGGCGACAGGGGGCCCGCGGAACACCATATATTTT. Amino acids: CASGATGGPRNTIYF.

This chain joins TRBV2 and TRBJ2-2; D might be TRBD2 (6 bases). This CDR3 is 15 amino acids long. The V end lost 6 bases, the J end lost 6 bases, and 17 bases lay between the germline ends. Germline values: CDR1 SNHLY, CDR2 FYNNEI. Here the CDR3 reads CASSPGDLAPGELFF. CDR3 nucleotides: TGTGCCAGCAGCCCCGGCGATCTAGCGCCCGGGGAGCTGTTTTTT.

The rearrangement joins TRBV10-3 to TRBJ2-4; D is perhaps TRBD1 (6 bases). Trimming took off 10 bases at V and 0 bases at J, with 10 bases between the two ends. Germline V gene lookup returns CDR1 ENHRY and CDR2 SYGVKD. CDR3 length: 13 residues. This chain's CDR3 is CATDRLAKNIQYF. In DNA form, the CDR3 reads TGTGCCACGGACAGACTAGCCAAAAACATTCAGTACTTC.

This sequence joins TRBV5-4 and TRBJ2-3; D remains unclear. Germline-derived CDR1 and CDR2 are SGHNT and YYREEE (reference sequence). Trimming left V 2 bases short and J 2 bases short, with 12 bases between. The CDR3 loop spans 15 amino acids. CDR3 sequence (DNA): TGTGCCAGCAGCTTCGTTGGTAGGGCCACAGATACGCAGTATTTT. This gives the protein CASSFVGRATDTQYF.

This clone is a singleton in its sample. The CDR3 nucleotides are TGTGCCAGCCCTTTGGTACAGGGAGGGGTAGAACTCCAAGAGACCCAGTACTTC. Translated: CASPLVQGGVELQETQYF. This chain links TRBV2 with TRBJ2-5; D perhaps matches TRBD2 (7 bases). V was clipped by 8 bases and J by 1 base, with 26 bases between them. The CDR3 extends over 18 amino acids. Germline CDR1 reads SNHLY; CDR2 reads FYNNEI. Full variable domain (remainder filled in from reference TRBV2 and TRBJ2-5): EPEVTQTPSHQVTQMGQEVILRCVPISNHLYFYWYRQILGQKVEFLVSFYNNEISEKSEIFDDQFSVERPDGSNFTLKIRSTKLEDSAMYFCASPLVQGGVELQETQYFGPGTRLLVL.

This clone was counted once. The V gene is TRBV11-3, the J gene TRBJ1-1, with D possibly being TRBD1 (5 bases). V was clipped by 1 base and J by 11 bases, with 23 bases between them. This CDR3 comprises 16 residues. Germline loops: CDR1 SGHNT, CDR2 YENEEA. CDR3 amino acids: CASSLVCRSGTVSAFF. Here the CDR3 DNA reads TGTGCCAGCAGCTTAGTATGCCGCTCCGGGACCGTAAGTGCTTTCTTT.

This clone was observed once. The DNA of the CDR3 is TGTGCCAGCAGTGCCGACAGTCACGAGCAGTTCTTC. Its translation is CASSADSHEQFF. The gene calls are TRBV12-3 or TRBV12-4 and TRBJ2-1; D perhaps matches TRBD1 (5 bases). CDR3 length equals 12 residues. V was pared by 5 bases and J by 10 bases, with 12 bases between.

The V call is TRBV5-6, the J call TRBJ2-1; D might be TRBD2 (5 bases). Per germline, CDR1 SGHDT and CDR2 YYEEEE. Trimming stripped 1 base from V and 6 bases from J, with 20 bases between. CDR3 length equals 17 residues. The CDR3 DNA reads as TGTGCCAGCAGCTTGTGGGCCGTGGTTACGGGGTTCAATGAGCAGTTCTTC. Protein product: CASSLWAVVTGFNEQFF.

The chain uses TRBV12-2 and TRBJ1-2. TRBV12-2 is designated a pseudogene. CDR3 length: 16 amino acids. The CDR3 reads CASRLAHRPLVYGYTF. CDR3 nucleotide sequence: TGTGCAAGTCGCTTAGCACACCGGCCGCTCGTCTATGGCTACACCTTC.

The chain has TRBV7-2 and TRBJ2-2; weak D call: TRBD2 (5 bases). The V end lost 2 bases, the J end lost 1 base, and 8 bases lay between the germline ends. CDR3 length: 15 amino acids. CDR1 and CDR2 from the germline V gene are SGHTA and FQGNSA. The CDR3 DNA reads as TGTGCCAGCAGCTTAATGGGGAGGAACACCGGGGAGCTGTTTTTT. This encodes CASSLMGRNTGELFF.

This clone was counted a few times. The chain links TRBV5-5 to TRBJ1-6; D remains ambiguous. Germline V gene data show CDR1 as SGHKS and CDR2 as YYEKEE (reference sequence). V was cut by 0 bases and J by 5 bases, with 6 bases left in between. This CDR3 spans 14 amino acids. The CDR3 region is CASSLVGDNSPLHF. As DNA, the CDR3 is TGTGCCAGCAGCTTGGTCGGGGATAATTCACCCCTCCACTTT.

The chain uses TRBV6-1 and TRBJ1-6; D is uncertain. Trimming stripped 1 base from V and 3 bases from J, with 7 bases between. The CDR3 totals 15 residues. The germline gives CDR1 MNHNS, CDR2 SASEGT. As DNA, the CDR3 is TGTGCCAGCAGTGAAGGCATACTCTATAATTCACCCCTCCACTTT. Translation: CASSEGILYNSPLHF.

V and J are TRBV28 and TRBJ1-2, with TRBD1 as a possible D gene (5 bases). V was cut by 4 bases and J by 4 bases, with 19 bases left in between. In germline, CDR1 is MDHEN, CDR2 SYDVKM. The CDR3 contains 16 residues. The DNA for the CDR3 is TGTGCCAGCAGTTCACAACAGGACCGGAGGGGCTATGGCTACACCTTC. It codes for CASSSQQDRRGYGYTF.